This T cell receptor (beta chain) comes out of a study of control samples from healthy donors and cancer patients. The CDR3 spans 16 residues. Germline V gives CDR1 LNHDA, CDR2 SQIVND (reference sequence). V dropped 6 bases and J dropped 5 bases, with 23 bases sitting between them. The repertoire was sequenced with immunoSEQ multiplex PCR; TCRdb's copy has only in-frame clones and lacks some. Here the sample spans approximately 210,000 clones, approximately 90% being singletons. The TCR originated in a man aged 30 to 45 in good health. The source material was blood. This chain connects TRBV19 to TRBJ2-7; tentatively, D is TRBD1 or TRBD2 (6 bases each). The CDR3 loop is CASRGGGGINRHEQYF. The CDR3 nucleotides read TGTGCCAGTAGGGGGGGCGGAGGGATAAATCGTCACGAGCAGTACTTC.